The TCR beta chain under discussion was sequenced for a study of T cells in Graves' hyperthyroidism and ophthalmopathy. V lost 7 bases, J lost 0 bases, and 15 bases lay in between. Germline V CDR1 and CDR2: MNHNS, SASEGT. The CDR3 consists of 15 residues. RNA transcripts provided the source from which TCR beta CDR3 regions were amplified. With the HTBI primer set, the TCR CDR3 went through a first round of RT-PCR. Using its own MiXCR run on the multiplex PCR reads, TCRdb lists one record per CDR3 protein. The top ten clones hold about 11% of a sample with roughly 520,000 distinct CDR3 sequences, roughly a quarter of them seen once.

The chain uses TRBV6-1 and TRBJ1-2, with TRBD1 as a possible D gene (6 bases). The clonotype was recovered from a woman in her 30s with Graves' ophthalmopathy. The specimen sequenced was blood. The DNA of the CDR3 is TGTGCCAGCAAGGGGGTCTCAAAAGCTAACTATGGCTACACCTTC. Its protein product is CASKGVSKANYGYTF.